Presented here are 3 T cell receptor beta chains from one specimen sequenced in a study of T cell repertoires in cytomegalovirus infection. Their antigens are not known. TCRdb independently ran MiXCR on the reads; one entry per CDR3 protein. The table records 300,000 to 400,000 distinct CDR3 sequences, 20% to 25% of them present only once. The sample in question was cultured PBMCs, obtained from culture after CMV antigen stimulation. The origin of the receptors is a human donor in good health (CMV status not recorded). Some clones in this sample may be carry-over from other donors' samples.

The CDR3 region has the DNA TGTGCCAGCAGCCAAGTTTTTTCGGGGGCAAGGGAGCAGTACTTC. Its translation is CASSQVFSGAREQYF. The V and J genes are TRBV3-1 and TRBJ2-7, with D perhaps matching TRBD1 or TRBD2 (6 bases each). Germline V gives CDR1 LGHDT, CDR2 YNNKEL (reference sequence). CDR3 length equals 15 residues. V lost 1 base, J lost 7 bases, and 17 bases lay in between.

This clonotype was recorded many times. The genes are TRBV6-6 and TRBJ1-2; D is possibly TRBD1 (5 bases). CDR1 and CDR2 from the germline V gene are MNHNY and SVGAGI (reference sequence). This CDR3 is 15 amino acids long. Between the trimmed V and J ends, which lost 2 bases and 8 bases, there was a span of 18 bases. CDR3 in DNA: TGTGCCAGCAGTTACAGTCCAGGGATAACGCGAGGCTACACCTTC. Its translation: CASSYSPGITRGYTF.

This clonotype was seen more than once but under ten times. The chain carries TRBV10-1 and TRBJ1-5; no clear D gene. CDR1 is WNHNN, CDR2 SYGVQD, per germline (reference sequence). Trimming cost V 2 bases and J 7 bases, with 6 bases left between them. CDR3 size: 12 residues. The CDR3 region is CASSETVQPQHF. DNA of the CDR3: TGCGCCAGCAGTGAGACAGTGCAGCCCCAGCATTTT.